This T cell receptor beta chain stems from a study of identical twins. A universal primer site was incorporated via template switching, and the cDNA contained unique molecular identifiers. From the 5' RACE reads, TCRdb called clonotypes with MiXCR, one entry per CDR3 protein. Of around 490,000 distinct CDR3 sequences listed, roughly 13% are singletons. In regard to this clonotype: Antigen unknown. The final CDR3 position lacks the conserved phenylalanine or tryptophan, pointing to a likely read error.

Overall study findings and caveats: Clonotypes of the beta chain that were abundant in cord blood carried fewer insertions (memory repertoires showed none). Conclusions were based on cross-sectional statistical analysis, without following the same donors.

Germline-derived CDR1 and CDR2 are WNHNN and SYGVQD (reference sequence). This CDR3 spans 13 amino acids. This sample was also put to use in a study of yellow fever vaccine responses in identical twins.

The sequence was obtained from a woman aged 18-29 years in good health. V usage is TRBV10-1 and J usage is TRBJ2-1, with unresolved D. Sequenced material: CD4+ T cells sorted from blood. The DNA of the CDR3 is TGCGCCAGCGGTGAGACAACTGGGAATGAGCAGTTCCTC. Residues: CASGETTGNEQFL.